This T cell receptor beta chain was sequenced for a study of identical twins. TCRdb re-called the 5' RACE reads through MiXCR, storing one row per CDR3 protein. The table records about 700,000 distinct CDR3 sequences, 5.5% to 6.5% of them present only once. This clonotype was observed a few times. Germline V lookup: CDR1 SGHTA, CDR2 FQGNSA. CDR3 size: 15 residues. V dropped 1 base and J dropped 2 bases, with 12 bases sitting between them. Sequenced: naive T cells sorted from blood. The chain recombines TRBV7-2 with TRBJ2-7; tentative D call: TRBD1 (6 bases). The sequence derives from a young man in good health. The CDR3 loop is CASSLVREGAYEQYF. The CDR3 coding sequence is TGTGCCAGCAGCTTAGTTCGAGAGGGGGCCTACGAGCAGTACTTC.